One sample yielded the 23 T cell receptor beta chains listed below, sequenced in a study of tumor and adjacent non-tumor tissue in lung cancer. Three rounds of nested PCR, following a modified ARM-PCR protocol, produced the TCRbeta library. MiXCR was run by TCRdb on the multiplex PCR reads, yielding one entry per CDR3 protein. Counted here are about 100,000 distinct CDR3 sequences, 60% to 80% occurring once; the ten biggest clones make up roughly 20%. RNA was extracted from bulk tissue without any cell sorting. This non-tumor lung sample came from over 3 cm beyond the tumor edge. The sequencing sample was made of distant non-tumor lung tissue. The source is a man in his thirties or forties with non-small cell lung cancer.

On this clonotype: This may arise from a read error, as a much more abundant clone is one base away. V and J are TRBV5-4 and TRBJ1-4; 9 bases agree with TRBD1. Germline V gives CDR1 SGHNT, CDR2 YYREEE (reference sequence). The CDR3 is 14 residues long. J lost 6 bases, V lost 9 bases, and 9 bases had no gene match. Here the CDR3 DNA reads TGTGCCAACAGTCCCGGGACAGGGTATGAAAAACTGTTTTTT. It is translated as CANSPGTGYEKLFF.

A word on this clonotype: This may be a read error: a much more frequent sequence differs by one nucleotide. The J gene is TRBJ1-2, the V gene TRBV20-1; 9 bases match TRBD1. The germline CDR1 and CDR2 sequences are DFQATT and SNEGSKA (reference sequence). V lost 4 bases to trimming and J lost 8 bases; unmatched junction nucleotides: 14. The CDR3 is 15 amino acids. This CDR3 reads CSAKPTRGQGTGYTF. In nucleotides, the CDR3 is TGCAGTGCTAAACCGACCCGAGGACAGGGGACGGGCTACACCTTC.

The V gene is TRBV20-1, the J gene TRBJ2-1, with 7 bases identical to TRBD1. J gave up 16 bases and V 6 bases, and 27 bases lay outside the gene matches. The CDR3 is made up of 16 amino acids. Per the germline V gene, CDR1 is DFQATT and CDR2 is SNEGSKA (reference sequence). In nucleotides, the CDR3 is TGCAGTGCCCTACCGGGCGTGACAGGGAGTGCGGATGAGGAATTCTTC. Translation: CSALPGVTGSADEEFF.

This clonotype was recorded at least ten times. The chain recombines TRBV11-2 with TRBJ2-1; 12 bases are shared with TRBD2. The CDR3 runs to 15 residues. The V segment lost 3 bases and the J segment 5 bases; nucleotides outside the gene matches: 2. The germline CDR1 and CDR2 sequences are SGHAT and FQNNGV. For the CDR3, the DNA is TGTGCCAGCAGCTTCGGACTAGCGGGGAACAATGAGCAGTTCTTC. Its protein product is CASSFGLAGNNEQFF.

As for this clonotype: One end of the junction is discordant with germline, which a read error may explain. The chain employs TRBV6-5 and TRBJ1-2; 8 nucleotides match TRBD1. Germline V gene lookup returns CDR1 MNHEY and CDR2 SVGAGI. The CDR3 covers 15 residues. The CDR3 nucleotides read TGTGCCAGCAGTATAGGGAGGGGACAGGAGTCTGGCTACATCTTC. Protein: CASSIGRGQESGYIF.

V gene TRBV5-4 combines with J gene TRBJ2-7, with D possibly matching TRBD1 (6 bases). Trimming removed 10 bases at V and 3 bases at J, with 14 bases between. Per the germline V gene, CDR1 is SGHNT and CDR2 is YYREEE (reference sequence). This CDR3 has 12 amino acids. Written as DNA, the CDR3 is TGTGCCGACAGTTCGGACAGCTACGAGCAGTACTTC. Amino acid sequence: CADSSDSYEQYF.

To note about this clonotype: A read error may explain this, as a much larger clone is one base away. The chain has TRBV20-1 and TRBJ1-1; D gene ambiguous. Germline lookup yields CDR1 DFQATT and CDR2 SNEGSKA (reference sequence). V was cut by 4 bases and J by 6 bases, with 6 bases left in between. The CDR3 consists of 10 residues. Here the CDR3 reads CSATYSEAFF. The CDR3 DNA is TGCAGTGCTACCTACTCTGAAGCTTTCTTT.

This clonotype was found a few times. Being one base from a much bigger clone, this may be a read error. J is TRBJ1-3 and V is TRBV20-1; D is possibly TRBD1 (6 bases). Germline V gene lookup returns CDR1 DFQATT and CDR2 SNEGSKA (reference sequence). The length of the CDR3 is 13 residues. In DNA form, the CDR3 reads TGCAGTGCTTCCAGGGGCTCTGGAGACACCATATATTTT. This encodes CSASRGSGDTIYF.

This clonotype was seen more than once but under ten times. The chain uses TRBV4-1 and TRBJ2-3; 7 nucleotides line up with TRBD1. This CDR3 has 15 amino acids. Germline V gives CDR1 MGHRA, CDR2 YSYEKL. V lost 4 bases and J lost 7; bases outside the gene matches: 11. The CDR3 reads CASSPDRVISNTQYF. As DNA, the CDR3 is TGCGCCAGCAGCCCTGACAGGGTGATTTCAAATACGCAGTATTTT.

This clonotype was counted a single time. The junction departs from germline at one end; a sequencing error may be responsible. This chain joins TRBV20-1 and TRBJ2-2; the match to TRBD2 covers 12 bases. CDR1 DFQATT and CDR2 SNEGSKA come from the germline V gene (reference sequence). CDR3 length equals 14 residues. CDR3 sequence: CNARTSGDTGELFF. The CDR3 DNA sequence: TGCAATGCTAGGACTAGCGGGGATACCGGGGAGCTGTTTTTT.

The chain employs TRBV6-6 and TRBJ2-2, with 7 nucleotides matching TRBD1. This CDR3 region has 14 residues. V dropped 6 bases and J dropped 10; count of bases not matched to a gene: 11. Looked up from germline, CDR1 is MNHNY and CDR2 is SVGAGI (reference sequence). The CDR3 region is CASSEGAHWLELFF. The CDR3 DNA sequence: TGTGCCAGCAGCGAGGGGGCGCATTGGTTGGAGCTGTTTTTT.

On this clonotype itself: The CDR3 ends on some other residue instead of the conserved phenylalanine or tryptophan, so this is likely a read error. The chain combines TRBV12-3 or TRBV12-4 with TRBJ1-5, with 7 nucleotides matching TRBD1. The ends lost 4 bases at V and 2 bases at J; junction bases unmatched: 2. CDR3 length: 14 amino acids. The DNA for the CDR3 is TGTGCCAGCAGTTATGGGACAGGCAATCAGCCCCAGCATCTT. Encoded protein: CASSYGTGNQPQHL.

Details on this clonotype: At one end the junction does not follow the germline gene, possibly because of a read error. The gene calls are TRBV20-1 and TRBJ2-7; TRBD1 is a possible D gene (5 bases). CDR1 DFQATT and CDR2 SNEGSKA come from the germline V gene (reference sequence). This CDR3 comprises 12 residues. The CDR3 sequence: CTARDSSYEQYF. CDR3 DNA: TGCACTGCTAGAGACAGTTCCTACGAGCAGTACTTC.

Concerning this clonotype itself: Lacking the conserved final phenylalanine or tryptophan, this CDR3 likely reflects a read error. The chain links TRBV12-3 or TRBV12-4 to TRBJ2-5; 7 bases are shared with TRBD1. V gave up 2 bases and J gave up 5 bases; unmatched junction bases: 8. The CDR3 runs 15 residues. The CDR3 DNA follows: TGTGCCAGCAGTTTACGAGGGGGCGTACGGGAGACCCAGTACCTC. Its protein is CASSLRGGVRETQYL.

On this clonotype: This may be a read error: a much more frequent sequence differs by one nucleotide. This rearrangement joins TRBV20-1 to TRBJ2-3; 9 bases match TRBD1. The CDR3 consists of 14 residues. From germline, CDR1 is DFQATT and CDR2 SNEGSKA (reference sequence). The trim removed 5 bases at V and 2 bases at J, leaving 5 bases unmatched. The CDR3 loop reads CSAPGTGTTDTQYF. The CDR3 nucleotides are TGCAGTGCTCCCGGGACAGGGACCACAGATACGCAGTATTTT.

The V and J genes are TRBV11-2 and TRBJ1-6, with 7 bases fitting TRBD1. This CDR3 region has 17 residues. Germline-derived CDR1 and CDR2 are SGHAT and FQNNGV. The V and J ends lost 1 base and 8 bases, in that order; junction bases with no gene match: 11. The chain's CDR3 is CASSLGPQGVFYSPLHF. CDR3 DNA: TGTGCCAGCAGCTTAGGGCCTCAGGGGGTGTTCTATTCACCCCTCCACTTT.

As regards this clonotype: An end of the junction does not agree with germline; a read error may underlie this. The rearrangement uses TRBV20-1 and TRBJ2-1; 14 bases are shared with TRBD2. Per the germline V gene, CDR1 is DFQATT and CDR2 is SNEGSKA (reference sequence). The length of the CDR3 is 14 residues. The CDR3 DNA is TGCAGTCCGAGACTAGCGGGGGGGCATGATGAGCACTTCTTC. Amino acids: CSPRLAGGHDEHFF.

This clonotype was detected many times. The chain links TRBV12-3 or TRBV12-4 to TRBJ1-2, with a tentative D call TRBD1 (6 bases). Trimming pared 6 bases from V and 8 bases from J, leaving 13 bases between. The CDR3 length is 12 residues. The chain's CDR3 is CASRIGGAGYTF. The CDR3 DNA reads as TGTGCCAGCAGGATAGGGGGGGCGGGCTACACCTTC.

For this clonotype: A read error may be the cause here, since a much bigger clone is one base away. The rearrangement joins TRBV6-2 or TRBV6-3 to TRBJ2-3; 16 nucleotides align to TRBD2. CDR1 is MNHEY, CDR2 SVGEGT, per germline. This CDR3 has 16 residues. CDR3 nucleotides: TGTACCAGCAGTTACGGGACTAGCGGGGGGGCAGATACGCAGTATTTT. Translation: CTSSYGTSGGADTQYF.

Comments on this clonotype: Given the absence of the conserved phenylalanine or tryptophan at the CDR3 end, a read error is likely. CDR3 nucleotides: TGTGCCAGCATTCGACAGGGAGGGGGTGAGCAGTTCATC. Its translation: CASIRQGGGEQFI. The genes are TRBV12-3 or TRBV12-4 and TRBJ2-1; either TRBD1 or TRBD2 may fit D (7 bases each). The CDR3 has 13 residues. V shed 7 bases and J shed 9 bases, with 16 bases lying between them.

About this clonotype itself: One end of the junction varies from germline; a read error may be responsible. This chain links TRBV11-3 with TRBJ2-3; 10 bases line up with TRBD2. CDR3 size: 16 residues. CDR1 and CDR2 from the germline V gene are SGHNT and YENEEA. CDR3 coding DNA: TGTACCAGCAGCCCACGAGCGGGAGGGCGCGCAGATACGCAGTATTTT. Amino acid sequence: CTSSPRAGGRADTQYF.

This clonotype was seen at least ten times. J is TRBJ1-2 and V is TRBV6-2 or TRBV6-3, with a possible D match to TRBD1 (6 bases). The V end lost 3 bases, the J end lost 4 bases, and 12 bases lay between the germline ends. Germline CDR1 reads MNHEY; CDR2 reads SVGEGT. The CDR3 runs 14 residues. The CDR3 protein is CASSYSQGRYGYTF. The CDR3, as DNA: TGTGCCAGCAGTTATTCGCAGGGGCGCTATGGCTACACCTTC.

This clonotype has more than one count but fewer than ten. Just one base apart from a much larger clone, this may be a read error. This chain joins TRBV6-2 or TRBV6-3 and TRBJ2-1; 10 nucleotides agree with TRBD2. CDR3 length: 14 residues. Germline loops: CDR1 MNHEY, CDR2 SVGEGT. The V segment lost 7 bases and the J segment 8 bases; nucleotides outside the gene matches: 8. The chain's CDR3 is CASTASGGADEQFF. The CDR3 DNA is TGTGCCAGCACCGCGAGCGGGGGGGCAGATGAGCAGTTCTTC.